Each of the 24 T cell receptor beta chains below was sequenced from the same sample in a study of T-cell memory formation after mild COVID-19. Using its own MiXCR run on the 5' RACE reads, TCRdb lists one record per CDR3 protein. Among 350,000 to 550,000 distinct CDR3 sequences listed, over 15% were seen once. Material: PBMCs or a T cell subset sorted from them (not recorded which). The origin of the receptors is a young man who had mild COVID-19 (a few samples of this study predate the infection). Cell type and time point are not known.

This clonotype was counted only a few times. V usage is TRBV5-1 and J usage is TRBJ2-3; 8 positions agree with TRBD2. Germline V gene data show CDR1 as SGHRS and CDR2 as YFSETQ. The CDR3 runs 13 residues. Trimming at V came to 6 bases and at J to 5 bases, leaving 5 bases not matched to a gene. The CDR3 reads CASTRLAKDTQYF. CDR3 nucleotides: TGCGCCAGCACCCGACTAGCGAAAGATACGCAGTATTTT.

This clonotype was counted at least ten times. The chain has TRBV7-2 and TRBJ2-4; no firm D call. Germline V CDR1 and CDR2: SGHTA, FQGNSA. This CDR3 region has 13 residues. The V end lost 4 bases, the J end lost 9 bases, and 13 bases lay between the germline ends. CDR3 nucleotides: TGTGCCAGCAGCTCAGCGAAGTCGGGCATTCAGTACTTC. The encoded protein is CASSSAKSGIQYF.

In its sample, this clonotype was seen a few times. The chain has TRBV6-6 and TRBJ2-7; D unresolved. CDR1 is MNHNY, CDR2 SVGAGI, per germline (reference sequence). This CDR3 is 14 amino acids long. V lost 2 bases and J 2 bases, leaving 10 bases between the germline ends. The CDR3 region is CASSYGLHTYEQYV. CDR3 in DNA: TGTGCCAGCAGTTACGGTCTCCACACCTACGAGCAGTACGTC.

V and J are TRBV20-1 and TRBJ1-2, with D unclear. V gave up 5 bases and J gave up 4 bases, with 17 bases separating them. Germline CDR1 is DFQATT and CDR2 is SNEGSKA (reference sequence). The CDR3 spans 14 residues. CDR3 region: CSARLRRGGYGYTF. The CDR3 region has the DNA TGCAGTGCTCGACTTCGACGGGGAGGCTATGGCTACACCTTC.

This clonotype was counted many times. The V call is TRBV27, the J call TRBJ1-1; D is uncertain. CDR3 length equals 13 residues. Per germline, CDR1 MNHEY and CDR2 SMNVEV (reference sequence). Trimming shortened V by 3 bases and J by 1 base, and 6 bases separated the two germline ends. This CDR3 is CASSFNPNTEAFF. The DNA of the CDR3 is TGTGCCAGCAGTTTCAACCCGAACACTGAAGCTTTCTTT.

V usage is TRBV11-3 and J usage is TRBJ2-1, with TRBD1 identical over 10 bases. CDR1 is SGHNT and CDR2 is YENEEA in the germline V gene. The CDR3 spans 16 residues. J lost 8 bases, V lost 5 bases, and 12 bases had no gene match. The DNA of the CDR3 is TGTGCCAGCAGCGCCTCGGGACAGGGGACTTCCGATGAGCAGTTCTTC. Amino acid sequence: CASSASGQGTSDEQFF. Full variable domain (missing parts from reference TRBV11-3 and TRBJ2-1): EAGVVQSPRYKIIEKKQPVAFWCNPISGHNTLYWYLQNLGQGPELLIRYENEEAVDDSQLPKDRFSAERLKGVDSTLKIQPAELGDSAVYLCASSASGQGTSDEQFFGPGTRLTVL.

The J gene is TRBJ2-1, the V gene TRBV20-1; D gene ambiguous. The CDR3 has 13 residues. Germline CDR1 DFQATT, CDR2 SNEGSKA (reference sequence). V was cut by 2 bases and J by 0 bases, with 5 bases left in between. CDR3 residues: CSARYSSYNEQFF. CDR3 DNA sequence: TGCAGTGCTAGATATAGCTCCTACAATGAGCAGTTCTTC.

The table lists this clonotype with a few counts. This chain joins TRBV2 and TRBJ2-3; 11 bases are shared with TRBD2. V was pared by 6 bases and J by 5 bases, with 7 bases of the junction left unmatched. This CDR3 is 15 amino acids long. Germline assignment: CDR1 SNHLY and CDR2 FYNNEI. CDR3 nucleotides: TGTGCCAGCAGAGGCCCTAGCGGGGGGCAAGATACGCAGTATTTT. It encodes CASRGPSGGQDTQYF.

V is TRBV20-1 and J is TRBJ1-4; D uncertain. The CDR3 extends over 12 amino acids. Germline V gene lookup returns CDR1 DFQATT and CDR2 SNEGSKA (reference sequence). The ends were cut back, 8 bases at V and 11 bases at J, with 18 bases in the middle. The CDR3 DNA reads TGCAGTACGTTAGGCCCATTGGGGAAACTGTTTTTT. Its protein product is CSTLGPLGKLFF.

The chain links TRBV24-1 to TRBJ1-5; D may be TRBD1 (6 bases). This CDR3 has 17 amino acids. The V end was cut by 2 bases, the J end by 0 bases, with 13 bases between. CDR1 is KGHDR and CDR2 is SFDVKD in the germline V gene. As DNA, the CDR3 is TGTGCCACCAGTGATTGGGGACACTCTATTAGCAATCAGCCCCAGCATTTT. Protein product: CATSDWGHSISNQPQHF.

The chain links TRBV7-3 to TRBJ2-2, with a possible D match to TRBD2 (5 bases). From germline, CDR1 is SGHTA and CDR2 FQGTGA. Trimming cost V 5 bases and J 3 bases, with 10 bases left between them. There are 14 residues in the CDR3. The CDR3 protein is CASSRGDYTGELFF. The CDR3 DNA follows: TGTGCCAGCAGCCGGGGTGATTACACCGGGGAGCTGTTTTTT.

The chain uses TRBV2 and TRBJ1-5, with a possible D match to TRBD1 (5 bases). The CDR3 spans 14 residues. V was shortened by 6 bases and J by 7 bases, with 16 bases between the two germline ends. The V gene's germline CDR1 is SNHLY and CDR2 FYNNEI. For the CDR3, the DNA is TGTGCCAGCAGCCCTGGGACCCTTCGGCAGCCCCAGCATTTT. Its protein product is CASSPGTLRQPQHF.

This clonotype has more than one count but fewer than ten. The chain joins TRBV5-1 to TRBJ2-5, with no clear D. The V end was cut by 3 bases, the J end by 4 bases, with 10 bases between. Germline lookup yields CDR1 SGHRS and CDR2 YFSETQ. The CDR3 loop spans 13 amino acids. The CDR3: CASSSTWAETQYF. The CDR3 coding sequence is TGCGCCAGCAGCTCAACTTGGGCAGAGACCCAGTACTTC.

This clonotype occurred a few times. V usage is TRBV7-9 and J usage is TRBJ1-1; possibly TRBD1 for D (5 bases). This CDR3 has 13 amino acids. Germline V gene lookup returns CDR1 SEHNR and CDR2 FQNEAQ (reference sequence). V was cut by 3 bases and J by 7 bases, with 12 bases left in between. DNA for the CDR3: TGTGCCAGCAGCTTTGCTCGGGGGAATGAAGCTTTCTTT. This sequence encodes CASSFARGNEAFF.

Comments on this clonotype: A much larger clone lies a single base off, so this may be a read error. As the CDR3 is not closed by the conserved phenylalanine or tryptophan, this likely results from a read error. The rearrangement links TRBV5-1 to TRBJ2-5; TRBD2 aligns across 7 bases. V was clipped by 0 bases and J by 4 bases; unmatched bases: 3. Looked up from germline, CDR1 is SGHRS and CDR2 is YFSETQ. CDR3 length: 14 residues. The DNA of the CDR3 is TGCGCCAGCAGCTTGGAGGGCGGGGGAGAGACCCAGTACTCC. The encoded protein is CASSLEGGGETQYS.

This clonotype has just a few counts. V and J are TRBV11-2 and TRBJ2-2; D is possibly TRBD1 (6 bases). The V end was cut by 0 bases, the J end by 4 bases, with 9 bases between. The CDR3 sequence is 15 residues long. Germline V gene lookup returns CDR1 SGHAT and CDR2 FQNNGV. The CDR3: CASSLEQGPTGELFF. CDR3 DNA sequence: TGTGCCAGCAGCTTAGAACAGGGCCCCACCGGGGAGCTGTTTTTT.

Only a few counts were recorded for this clonotype. The rearrangement links TRBV15 to TRBJ2-7; D is uncertain. Germline assignment: CDR1 LNHNV and CDR2 YYDKDF (reference sequence). V was pared by 0 bases and J by 6 bases, with 15 bases between. CDR3 length: 15 amino acids. Written as DNA, the CDR3 is TGTGCCACCAGCAGAGATATGACGACGGCTGCCGAGCAGTACTTC. Its protein is CATSRDMTTAAEQYF.

The chain carries TRBV9 and TRBJ2-3, with D perhaps matching TRBD1 or TRBD2 (5 bases each). Germline values: CDR1 SGDLS, CDR2 YYNGEE. Trimming cost V 1 base and J 1 base, with 10 bases left between them. This CDR3 is built from 15 residues. The CDR3 DNA follows: TGTGCCAGCAGCGTAAACGGGGCCGGCACAGATACGCAGTATTTT. Amino acid sequence: CASSVNGAGTDTQYF.

This clonotype was observed many times. V gene TRBV27 combines with J gene TRBJ2-4, with 8 nucleotides matching TRBD2. V was clipped by 5 bases and J by 0 bases; unmatched bases: 9. Per the germline V gene, CDR1 is MNHEY and CDR2 is SMNVEV (reference sequence). There are 17 residues in the CDR3. CDR3 loop: CASSRGGLGLAKNIQYF. As DNA, the CDR3 is TGTGCCAGCAGTCGGGGGGGGTTGGGGCTAGCCAAAAACATTCAGTACTTC.

The chain is built from TRBV7-6 and TRBJ2-1, with 11 bases aligning to TRBD2. Germline CDR1 and CDR2: SGHVS and FNYEAQ. This CDR3 has 19 residues. The ends lost 1 base at V and 5 bases at J; junction bases unmatched: 13. The DNA of the CDR3 is TGTGCCAGCAGCTTAGATTGGGCTAGCGGGGGGCCTATCCACAATGAGCAGTTCTTC. Its protein is CASSLDWASGGPIHNEQFF.

V usage is TRBV4-2 and J usage is TRBJ2-1; D uncertain. The germline CDR1 and CDR2 sequences are LGHNA and YNFKEQ. This CDR3 contains 13 residues. V was trimmed by 1 base and J by 7 bases, leaving 8 bases between them. The CDR3 region is CASSQVEGNEQFF. The CDR3 DNA follows: TGTGCCAGCAGCCAAGTGGAAGGGAATGAGCAGTTCTTC.

This clonotype was observed a few times. CDR3 sequence: CASSPDAGGRTGELFF. The CDR3 bases are TGTGCCAGCAGCCCCGACGCGGGGGGGCGGACCGGGGAGCTGTTTTTT. The chain couples TRBV7-8 to TRBJ2-2; 9 bases map to TRBD2. The germline CDR1 and CDR2 sequences are SGHVS and FQNEAQ. V shed 5 bases, J shed 5 bases, and the junction held 9 bases outside the gene matches. The CDR3 extends over 16 amino acids.

The chain is built from TRBV20-1 and TRBJ2-5; a possible D gene is TRBD2 (6 bases). There are 17 residues in the CDR3. The V gene lost 4 bases and the J gene lost 0 bases, with 21 bases spanning the gap. From germline, CDR1 is DFQATT and CDR2 SNEGSKA (reference sequence). The CDR3 bases are TGCAGTGCTACCAGGGAGAGTAGCGGCCAGTACCAAGAGACCCAGTACTTC. It encodes CSATRESSGQYQETQYF.

J is TRBJ1-5 and V is TRBV9; unclear D gene. Germline lookup yields CDR1 SGDLS and CDR2 YYNGEE. The CDR3 runs 14 residues. The V and J ends lost 4 bases and 4 bases respectively, with 12 bases between them. In DNA form, the CDR3 reads TGTGCCAGCAGCACGGGATTTGGGAATCAGCCCCAGCATTTT. Amino acids: CASSTGFGNQPQHF.